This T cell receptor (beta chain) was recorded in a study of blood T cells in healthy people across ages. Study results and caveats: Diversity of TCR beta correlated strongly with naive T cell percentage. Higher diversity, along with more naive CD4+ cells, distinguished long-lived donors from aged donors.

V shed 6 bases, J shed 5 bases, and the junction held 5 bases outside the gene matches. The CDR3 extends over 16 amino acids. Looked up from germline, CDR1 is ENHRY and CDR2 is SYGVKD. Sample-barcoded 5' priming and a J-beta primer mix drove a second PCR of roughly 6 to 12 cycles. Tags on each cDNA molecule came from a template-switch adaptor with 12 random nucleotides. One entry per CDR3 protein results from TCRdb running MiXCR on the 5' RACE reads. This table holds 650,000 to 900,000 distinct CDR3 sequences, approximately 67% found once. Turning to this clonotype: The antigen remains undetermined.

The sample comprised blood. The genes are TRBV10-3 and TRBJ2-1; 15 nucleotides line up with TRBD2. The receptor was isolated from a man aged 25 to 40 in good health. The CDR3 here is CAISGLAGGRDNEQFF. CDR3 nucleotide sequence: TGTGCCATCAGCGGACTAGCGGGGGGGCGAGACAATGAGCAGTTCTTC.